The next 24 T cell receptor beta chains were all read from a single sample in a study of cytomegalovirus exposure and HLA in healthy donors. Primers included in the PCR were 60 Vbeta and 13 Jbeta primers. TCRdb's copy holds only in-frame clones and misses some; the assay was immunoSEQ multiplex PCR. Among tens of thousands of clones listed, about three quarters were seen once. Sequencing input: PBMCs. The receptors stem from a woman in her thirties or forties in good health and CMV-seropositive.

The chain employs TRBV7-8 and TRBJ2-2, with a weak D call TRBD1 (5 bases). V gave up 2 bases and J gave up 4 bases, with 11 bases separating them. From germline, CDR1 is SGHVS and CDR2 FQNEAQ. The CDR3 is made up of 15 amino acids. The CDR3 loop is CASSLYQGPTGELFF. CDR3 coding DNA: TGTGCCAGCAGCTTATACCAGGGCCCCACCGGGGAGCTGTTTTTT.

This chain connects TRBV7-9 to TRBJ2-1, with 7 bases matching TRBD2. Unmatched junction bases numbered 6, after V lost 6 bases and J lost 7 bases. This CDR3 has 13 amino acids. CDR1 and CDR2 (germline): SEHNR, FQNEAQ (reference sequence). The CDR3 DNA reads as TGTGCCAGCAGGGTGTCTAGCGGAAATGAGCAGTTCTTC. Its protein product is CASRVSSGNEQFF.

The genes are TRBV27 and TRBJ2-2; D is possibly TRBD1 (5 bases). The length of the CDR3 is 16 residues. V was cut by 2 bases and J by 2 bases, with 12 bases left in between. Per the germline V gene, CDR1 is MNHEY and CDR2 is SMNVEV (reference sequence). The CDR3 region is CASSLKGLINTGELFF. In DNA form, the CDR3 reads TGTGCCAGCAGTTTAAAGGGGCTGATCAACACCGGGGAGCTGTTTTTT.

The CDR3 bases are TGTGCCATCAGTGTCCCACAGACTAGCGGGAATGAGCAGTTCTTC. This encodes CAISVPQTSGNEQFF. The chain has TRBV10-3 and TRBJ2-1; the match to TRBD2 covers 10 bases. V was clipped by 4 bases and J by 7 bases; unmatched bases: 7. The CDR3 runs to 15 residues. The germline V gene has CDR1 ENHRY and CDR2 SYGVKD.

The chain recombines TRBV7-3 with TRBJ2-1, with 10 bases aligning to TRBD2. The germline CDR1 and CDR2 sequences are SGHTA and FQGTGA. CDR3 length: 15 amino acids. Germline trimming cut 5 bases from V and 7 bases from J; bases unmatched to any gene: 8. The DNA of the CDR3 is TGTGCCAGCAGCGAAGGGGCTAGCGGGAGTAATGAGCAGTTCTTC. It encodes CASSEGASGSNEQFF.

The CDR3 here is CASTIGGTSGYEQFF. The DNA of the CDR3 is TGTGCCAGCACCATCGGGGGGACTAGCGGTTATGAGCAGTTCTTC. The V call is TRBV6-5, the J call TRBJ2-1; TRBD2 aligns across 11 bases. The V gene's germline CDR1 is MNHEY and CDR2 SVGAGI. Trimming took 7 bases from V and 8 from J; bases not matched to a gene: 10. CDR3 length: 15 residues.

A few counts support this clone. The chain joins TRBV14 to TRBJ2-7; tentatively, D is TRBD2 (6 bases). CDR1 SGHDN and CDR2 FVKESK come from the germline V gene. The CDR3 has 14 residues. V lost 3 bases, J lost 2 bases, and 11 bases lay in between. The CDR3 here is CASSQLANTYEQYF. The CDR3 region has the DNA TGTGCCAGCAGCCAGCTAGCGAATACCTACGAGCAGTACTTC. Variable domain in full (rest from reference TRBV14 and TRBJ2-7): EAGVTQFPSHSVIEKGQTVTLRCDPISGHDNLYWYRRVMGKEIKFLLHFVKESKQDESGMPNNRFLAERTGGTYSTLKVQPAELEDSGVYFCASSQLANTYEQYFGPGTRLTVT.

This rearrangement joins TRBV5-6 to TRBJ2-7; 9 nucleotides align to TRBD1. After removal of 4 bases from V and 4 bases from J, the junction contained 9 bases not matched to a gene. The V gene's germline CDR1 is SGHDT and CDR2 YYEEEE. The CDR3 is made up of 15 amino acids. The CDR3 DNA sequence: TGTGCCAGCAGCCGTATGACAGGGGGAGTATACGAGCAGTACTTC. Amino acid sequence: CASSRMTGGVYEQYF.

This chain joins TRBV7-2 and TRBJ2-4, with a weak D call TRBD2 (5 bases). Trimming removed 5 bases from V and 4 bases from J, with 6 bases in between. The germline V gene encodes CDR1 SGHTA and CDR2 FQGNSA. This CDR3 is built from 12 residues. For the CDR3, the DNA is TGTGCCAGCAGCCCGGGGAAAAACATTCAGTACTTC. Protein product: CASSPGKNIQYF.

The chain links TRBV6-6 to TRBJ1-2; D not certain. The V end was cut by 2 bases, the J end by 2 bases, with 9 bases between. The CDR3 totals 14 residues. Germline V gene lookup returns CDR1 MNHNY and CDR2 SVGAGI (reference sequence). In DNA, the CDR3 is TGTGCCAGCAGTTACGACGAGGGAAACTATGGCTACACCTTC. It specifies CASSYDEGNYGYTF.

The chain is built from TRBV19 and TRBJ2-5, with D maybe TRBD2 (5 bases). CDR1 and CDR2 from the germline V gene are LNHDA and SQIVND (reference sequence). Trimming pared 5 bases from V and 4 bases from J, leaving 8 bases between. The CDR3 has 12 residues. The CDR3 loop is CASSQSGETQYF. CDR3 sequence (DNA): TGTGCCAGTAGTCAGAGCGGAGAGACCCAGTACTTC.

The sample holds a few counts of this clone. J is TRBJ1-4 and V is TRBV19; D may be TRBD1 (5 bases). There are 15 residues in the CDR3. V was trimmed by 7 bases and J by 7 bases, leaving 19 bases between them. Germline loops: CDR1 LNHDA, CDR2 SQIVND (reference sequence). The CDR3 sequence: CASTPGGTAAEKLFF. The CDR3 DNA sequence: TGTGCCAGTACTCCGGGGGGGACGGCAGCTGAAAAACTGTTTTTT.

Only a few counts were recorded for this clone. The rearrangement links TRBV6-1 to TRBJ1-1, with D unclear. Germline lookup yields CDR1 MNHNS and CDR2 SASEGT. With 6 bases removed from V and 0 bases from J, the gap between germline ends came to 11 bases. The CDR3 spans 14 residues. The CDR3 DNA sequence: TGTGCCAGCAGGTATTCCCTAATGAACACTGAAGCTTTCTTT. Its translation is CASRYSLMNTEAFF.

CDR3 sequence (DNA): TGTGCCAGCGGCCAGTCATGGGGGGACGAGCAGTACTTC. Translating it yields CASGQSWGDEQYF. This rearrangement joins TRBV19 to TRBJ2-7; D might be TRBD2 (6 bases). The CDR3 length is 13 residues. The germline CDR1 and CDR2 sequences are LNHDA and SQIVND (reference sequence). Trimming shortened V by 9 bases and J by 5 bases, and 17 bases separated the two germline ends.

This clone was detected a few times. The V gene is TRBV9, the J gene TRBJ1-1; the D is unclear. The CDR3 runs 11 residues. CDR1 and CDR2 from the germline V gene are SGDLS and YYNGEE. The V gene lost 4 bases and the J gene lost 8 bases, with 9 bases spanning the gap. CDR3 protein: CASSPQMEAFF. As DNA, the CDR3 is TGTGCCAGCAGCCCACAAATGGAAGCTTTCTTT.

The chain combines TRBV5-8 with TRBJ1-5; a possible D gene is TRBD1 (6 bases). Per the germline V gene, CDR1 is SGHTS and CDR2 is YDEGEE. CDR3 length equals 17 residues. V was clipped by 0 bases and J by 3 bases, with 16 bases between them. The CDR3 protein is CASSLGGQPRSNQPQHF. CDR3 nucleotides: TGTGCCAGCAGCTTGGGGGGACAACCCCGCTCCAATCAGCCCCAGCATTTT.

The chain has TRBV29-1 and TRBJ1-2; D possibly corresponds to TRBD1 (5 bases). The CDR3 covers 11 residues. The V and J ends lost 7 bases and 4 bases respectively, with 10 bases between them. Germline CDR1 and CDR2: SQVTM and ANQGSEA. Here the CDR3 reads CSGQGLYGYTF. The CDR3 DNA is TGCAGCGGCCAGGGACTCTATGGCTACACCTTC.

V usage is TRBV10-1 and J usage is TRBJ1-4; D gene uncertain. Trimming cost V 3 bases and J 7 bases, with 12 bases left between them. The length of the CDR3 is 14 residues. In germline, CDR1 is WNHNN, CDR2 SYGVQD (reference sequence). CDR3 in amino acids: CASSDGIRFEKLFF. CDR3 sequence (DNA): TGCGCCAGCAGTGACGGGATTAGGTTTGAAAAACTGTTTTTT.

The chain couples TRBV4-3 to TRBJ1-6; D is ambiguous. Between the trimmed V and J ends, which lost 0 bases and 7 bases, there was a span of 7 bases. CDR3 length equals 14 residues. Germline CDR1 and CDR2: LGHNA and YSLEER. The CDR3 loop is CASSQDLRNSPLHF. The CDR3 nucleotides read TGCGCCAGCAGCCAAGATCTACGGAATTCACCCCTCCACTTT.

This clone has only one observation. The V call is TRBV6-1, the J call TRBJ2-5; 7 nucleotides line up with TRBD2. Matching the DNA end better, TRBJ2-7 makes the J call doubtful. CDR1 MNHNS and CDR2 SASEGT come from the germline V gene. The CDR3 consists of 12 residues. The CDR3 sequence: CASTSGSYEQYF. CDR3 DNA: TGTGCCAGCACTAGCGGATCCTACGAGCAGTACTTC.

The CDR3 loop reads CASSADRVTYNEQFF. As DNA, the CDR3 is TGTGCCAGCAGCGCCGACAGGGTGACCTACAATGAGCAGTTCTTC. J is TRBJ2-1 and V is TRBV5-8, with 7 bases that match TRBD1. Germline CDR1 and CDR2: SGHTS and YDEGEE. J gave up 2 bases and V 4 bases, and 6 bases lay outside the gene matches. CDR3 length: 15 amino acids.

V usage is TRBV5-1 and J usage is TRBJ2-7, with 9 bases lining up with TRBD2. With V trimmed by 4 bases and J by 2 bases, 7 bases remained unmatched. CDR3 length equals 15 residues. Germline CDR1 is SGHRS and CDR2 is YFSETQ. CDR3: CASSQSSGETYEQYF. CDR3 sequence (DNA): TGCGCCAGCAGCCAATCTAGCGGGGAAACCTACGAGCAGTACTTC.

The rearrangement uses TRBV7-9 and TRBJ2-1; no definite D call. Deletions cut 1 base from V and 5 bases from J, with 9 bases between. CDR1 and CDR2 (germline): SEHNR, FQNEAQ (reference sequence). This CDR3 region has 14 residues. The CDR3 region has the DNA TGTGCCAGCAGCTTAGAAGCGAGAAACAATGAGCAGTTCTTC. Translation gives CASSLEARNNEQFF. Combining the CDR3 with reference TRBV7-9 and TRBJ2-1 gives the whole variable domain DTGVSQNPRHKITKRGQNVTFRCDPISEHNRLYWYRQTLGQGPEFLTYFQNEAQLEKSRLLSDRFSAERPKGSFSTLEIQRTEQGDSAMYLCASSLEARNNEQFFGPGTRLTVL.

The chain links TRBV14 to TRBJ2-5; a possible D gene is TRBD2 (6 bases). Germline V lookup: CDR1 SGHDN, CDR2 FVKESK. There are 13 residues in the CDR3. V gave up 2 bases and J gave up 10 bases, with 14 bases separating them. For the CDR3, the DNA is TGTGCCAGCAGCCAACCGGGACTCGACATCCAGTACTTC. It specifies CASSQPGLDIQYF.